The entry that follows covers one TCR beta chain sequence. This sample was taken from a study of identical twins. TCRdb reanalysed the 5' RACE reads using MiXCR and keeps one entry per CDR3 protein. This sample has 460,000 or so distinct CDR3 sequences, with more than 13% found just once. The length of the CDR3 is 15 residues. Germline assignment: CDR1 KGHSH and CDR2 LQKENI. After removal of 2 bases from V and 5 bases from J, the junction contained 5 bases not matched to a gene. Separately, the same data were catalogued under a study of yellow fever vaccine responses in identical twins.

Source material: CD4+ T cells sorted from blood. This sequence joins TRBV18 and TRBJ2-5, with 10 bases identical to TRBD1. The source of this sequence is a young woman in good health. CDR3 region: CASSPWDRGRETQYF. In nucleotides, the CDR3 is TGTGCCAGCTCACCATGGGACAGGGGCCGGGAGACCCAGTACTTC.